Listed below are T cell receptor beta chains from one sample, sequenced in a study of beta chain features in type 1 diabetes. TCRdb keeps only in-frame clones here, not all; method: immunoSEQ multiplex PCR. The data contain around 350,000 clones, over 9.5% of them singletons. Sequencing input: naive CD4+ T cells from blood. The receptors derive from a man between 18 and 29 years old in good health. Each CDR3 is given with its conserved first and last residue. The D gene is left open where the match is weak. Where a row states a size, it is once, few, many or the class of an expanded clone; other rows omit it.

j_gene,v_gene,abundance,d_gene,CDR3aa,CDR3nt
TRBJ1-5,TRBV28,few,TRBD1,CASRSTGGQPQHF,TGTGCCAGCAGGTCGACAGGGGGTCAGCCCCAGCATTTT
TRBJ2-2,TRBV7-3,.,.,CASSLIGDSTGELFF,TGTGCCAGCAGCTTAATTGGGGACTCCACCGGGGAGCTGTTTTTT
TRBJ1-2,TRBV7-2,few,.,CASSYRESYDGYTF,TGTGCCAGCAGCTACAGGGAGTCCTACGATGGCTACACCTTC
TRBJ2-7,TRBV27,few,TRBD1,CASRRTGSYEQYF,TGTGCCAGCAGGAGGACAGGCTCCTACGAGCAGTACTTC
TRBJ1-4,TRBV7-2,few,.,CASSPGGNEKLFF,TGTGCCAGCAGCCCGGGGGGGAATGAAAAACTGTTTTTT
TRBJ2-3,TRBV7-2,.,TRBD2,CASSLVSGTDTQYF,TGTGCCAGCAGCTTAGTCAGCGGGACGGATACGCAGTATTTT
TRBJ2-7,TRBV5-4,.,TRBD1,CASSSRQGSYEQYF,TGTGCCAGCAGCTCCCGACAGGGATCCTACGAGCAGTACTTC
TRBJ2-7,TRBV5-4,few,TRBD2,CASSPRTSPLHEQYF,TGTGCCAGCAGCCCACGGACTAGCCCACTGCACGAGCAGTACTTC
TRBJ2-1,TRBV29-1,few,.,CSVDSSYNEQFF,TGCAGCGTTGATTCGTCTTACAATGAGCAGTTCTTC
TRBJ2-7,TRBV7-9,few,.,CASSFSLSEQYF,TGTGCCAGCAGCTTTTCACTGTCTGAGCAGTACTTC
TRBJ1-2,TRBV4-1,.,.,CASSQFSGRYGYTF,TGCGCCAGCAGCCAATTTTCTGGCCGCTATGGCTACACCTTC
TRBJ2-5,TRBV10-3,few,.,CAISDSGQQETQYF,TGTGCCATCAGTGATTCAGGACAGCAAGAGACCCAGTACTTC
TRBJ2-7,TRBV28,.,TRBD1,CASSDTTGTAYEQYF,TGTGCCAGCAGTGATACGACCGGGACAGCCTACGAGCAGTACTTC
TRBJ2-7,TRBV7-2,.,TRBD2,CASSLVAGGSYEQYF,TGTGCCAGCAGCTTAGTAGCGGGAGGCTCCTACGAGCAGTACTTC
TRBJ2-3,TRBV29-1,few,TRBD2,CSVEVQRGDTQYF,TGCAGCGTTGAAGTACAGCGGGGGGATACGCAGTATTTT
TRBJ2-3,TRBV4-1,.,TRBD2,CASTRLAGSTDTQYF,TGCGCCAGCACCCGACTAGCGGGGAGCACAGATACGCAGTATTTT
TRBJ2-7,TRBV25-1,few,TRBD2,CASRPSGGSYEQYF,TGTGCCAGCAGACCTAGCGGGGGTTCCTACGAGCAGTACTTC
TRBJ2-7,TRBV6-5,.,.,CASSYGPPSYEQYF,TGTGCCAGCAGTTACGGGCCGCCCTCCTACGAGCAGTACTTC
TRBJ2-1,TRBV28,.,TRBD2,CASTTGTSFNEQFF,TGTGCCAGCACCACCGGGACTAGCTTCAATGAGCAGTTCTTC
TRBJ1-5,TRBV7-8,.,TRBD1,CASSLYAGGLSDQPQHF,TGTGCCAGCAGCCTTTACGCAGGGGGTTTAAGCGATCAGCCCCAGCATTTT
TRBJ1-2,TRBV18,few,.,CASSPTGTYGYTF,TGTGCCAGCTCACCAACAGGGACCTATGGCTACACCTTC
TRBJ2-1,TRBV28,.,.,CASSPLRRGNEQFF,TGTGCCAGCTCACCCCTTCGGAGGGGTAATGAGCAGTTCTTC
TRBJ2-5,TRBV15,few,.,CATSRAGQGHSETQYF,TGTGCCACCAGCAGAGCGGGTCAGGGGCACAGCGAGACCCAGTACTTC
TRBJ2-1,TRBV2,.,.,CASSPGTDTYNEQFF,TGTGCCAGCAGTCCCGGGACTGATACCTACAATGAGCAGTTCTTC
TRBJ2-5,TRBV5-6,few,TRBD2,CASSLVFDLAGGAETQYF,TGTGCCAGCAGCTTGGTTTTTGATCTAGCGGGGGGGGCAGAGACCCAGTACTTC
TRBJ2-2,TRBV6-5,.,.,CASTGNGVNTGELFF,TGTGCCAGCACGGGGAACGGGGTCAACACCGGGGAGCTGTTTTTT
TRBJ2-7,TRBV12-5,few,TRBD1,CASYKQGAPYEQYF,TGTGCTAGTTACAAACAGGGGGCCCCTTACGAGCAGTACTTC
TRBJ2-1,TRBV20-1,few,TRBD2,CSAKRDEQFF,TGCAGTGCCAAGCGGGACGAGCAGTTCTTC
TRBJ1-5,TRBV19,.,TRBD1,CASSRGGGNQPQHF,TGTGCCAGTAGTAGAGGGGGCGGCAATCAGCCCCAGCATTTT
TRBJ2-3,TRBV2,.,TRBD2,CASRSGTSGGDTQYF,TGTGCCAGCAGGTCCGGGACTAGCGGGGGTGATACGCAGTATTTT
TRBJ1-4,TRBV7-9,few,TRBD1,CASSSSTGGRISEKLFF,TGTGCCAGCAGCTCAAGTACAGGGGGCAGGATAAGTGAAAAACTGTTTTTT
TRBJ2-7,TRBV5-8,.,TRBD1,CASSLGDRAYEQYF,TGTGCCAGCAGCTTGGGGGACAGAGCCTACGAGCAGTACTTC
TRBJ1-6,TRBV2,.,TRBD1,CASSQQGAGQRSPLHF,TGTGCCAGCAGTCAACAGGGGGCTGGGCAGCGTTCACCCCTCCACTTT
TRBJ1-2,TRBV30,few,.,CAWSAGWGVGGYTF,TGTGCCTGGAGCGCAGGCTGGGGGGTCGGGGGCTACACCTTC
TRBJ2-3,TRBV11-3,.,TRBD1,CASSPRTGKADTQYF,TGTGCCAGCAGCCCTAGGACAGGGAAGGCAGATACGCAGTATTTT
TRBJ2-7,TRBV9,.,TRBD2,CASSVAGTSDEQYF,TGTGCCAGCAGCGTAGCCGGGACTAGCGACGAGCAGTACTTC
TRBJ2-5,TRBV15,.,.,CATSRGPGNKETQYF,TGTGCCACCAGCAGAGGGCCAGGGAATAAGGAGACCCAGTACTTC
TRBJ2-5,TRBV15,.,TRBD1,CATSTRQGQETQYF,TGTGCCACCAGCACTCGACAGGGCCAAGAGACCCAGTACTTC
TRBJ1-1,TRBV10-3,.,TRBD1,CASRTGPNTEAFF,TGTGCCTCAAGGACAGGACCCAACACTGAAGCTTTCTTT
TRBJ2-5,TRBV25-1,.,.,CASSESPSRETQYF,TGTGCCAGCAGTGAATCCCCGTCGCGAGAGACCCAGTACTTC
TRBJ1-5,TRBV30,.,TRBD1,CAWSGDSDQPQHF,TGTGCCTGGAGTGGGGACAGCGATCAGCCCCAGCATTTT
TRBJ2-7,TRBV18,few,TRBD1,CASSPDRGFYEQYF,TGTGCCAGCTCACCCGACAGGGGATTCTACGAGCAGTACTTC
TRBJ1-3,TRBV18,.,.,CASSPGLTGNTIYF,TGTGCCAGCTCACCAGGACTAACGGGAAACACCATATATTTT
TRBJ1-2,TRBV19,few,.,CASKPGLIGVGTF,TGTGCCAGCAAACCCGGCCTTATCGGGGTCGGCACCTTC
TRBJ2-5,TRBV19,.,TRBD2,CASSRSAGGHAETQYF,TGTGCCAGTAGTCGATCAGCGGGAGGGCACGCGGAGACCCAGTACTTC
TRBJ2-1,TRBV6-5,few,.,CASSYDPGAAYNEQFF,TGTGCCAGCAGTTACGACCCGGGAGCCGCCTACAATGAGCAGTTCTTC
TRBJ1-4,TRBV4-2,.,TRBD1,CASSQDLRGQVNEKLFF,TGTGCCAGCAGCCAAGATCTAAGGGGACAGGTTAATGAAAAACTGTTTTTT
TRBJ2-7,TRBV4-3,few,TRBD2,CASSQGREASYEQYF,TGCGCCAGCAGCCAAGGGCGGGAGGCCTCCTACGAGCAGTACTTC